Each of the 14 T cell receptor beta chains below was sequenced from the same sample in a study of OX40 agonist ivuxolimab in advanced cancers. Repertoires were generated with immunoSEQ multiplex PCR, while TCRdb's copy carries only in-frame clones and drops some. The sample carries 10,000 to 15,000 clones, just under 90% recorded once. The input for sequencing was CD4+ or CD8+ T cells sorted from blood, taken in a trial of the OX40 agonist ivuxolimab. The receptors stem from an adult with an advanced solid tumor such as melanoma, head and neck, liver or kidney cancer.

This clone was counted only a few times. The V call is TRBV18, the J call TRBJ2-5, with 14 bases fitting TRBD2. The V gene's germline CDR1 is KGHSH and CDR2 LQKENI. V dropped 4 bases and J dropped 5; count of bases not matched to a gene: 3. This CDR3 has 15 amino acids. The CDR3 DNA sequence: TGTGCCAGCTCACTGGGACTAGCGGGAGTTGAGACCCAGTACTTC. Translating gives CASSLGLAGVETQYF.

This sequence joins TRBV18 and TRBJ1-1, with D unresolved. Germline assignment: CDR1 KGHSH and CDR2 LQKENI. The CDR3 is 13 residues long. Trimming removed 4 bases from V and 8 bases from J, with 14 bases in between. The CDR3 here is CASSRVKPPEAFF. As DNA, the CDR3 is TGTGCCAGCTCACGTGTCAAGCCGCCCGAAGCTTTCTTT.

This clone was counted only a few times. This chain links TRBV7-6 with TRBJ1-1; D uncertain. This CDR3 has 15 amino acids. The germline gives CDR1 SGHVS, CDR2 FNYEAQ. V lost 5 bases, J lost 1 base, and 14 bases lay in between. CDR3 DNA: TGTGCCAGCAGCCCCAGCGGGTACGGGAACACTGAAGCTTTCTTT. Translating it yields CASSPSGYGNTEAFF.

About this clone: It differs at one base from a far larger clone, so likely a read error. The J gene is TRBJ2-1, the V gene TRBV4-2, with 9 bases identical to TRBD2. The length of the CDR3 is 13 residues. Germline lookup yields CDR1 LGHNA and CDR2 YNFKEQ. J lost 8 bases, V lost 3 bases, and 2 bases had no gene match. For the CDR3, the DNA is TGTGCCAGCAGCCATAGGACTAGCGATGAGCAGTTCTTC. Its protein is CASSHRTSDEQFF.

The CDR3: CASSLTGSSGNTIYF. The CDR3, as DNA: TGTGCCAGCAGCTTGACGGGGAGCTCTGGAAACACCATATATTTT. The J gene is TRBJ1-3, the V gene TRBV5-6; D remains unclear. With 1 base removed from V and 0 bases from J, the gap between germline ends came to 8 bases. The CDR3 runs 15 residues. From germline, CDR1 is SGHDT and CDR2 YYEEEE.

V and J are TRBV5-1 and TRBJ2-1, with TRBD2 matching over 10 bases. Germline-derived CDR1 and CDR2 are SGHRS and YFSETQ. The CDR3 extends over 13 amino acids. The V and J ends lost 1 base and 8 bases, in that order; junction bases with no gene match: 0. The CDR3 region has the DNA TGCGCCAGCAGCTTGCTAGCGGGAGATGAGCAGTTCTTC. Protein product: CASSLLAGDEQFF.

The chain couples TRBV29-1 to TRBJ1-1, with D uncertain. CDR3 length: 10 amino acids. From germline, CDR1 is SQVTM and CDR2 ANQGSEA. The ends were cut back, 6 bases at V and 4 bases at J, with 6 bases in the middle. The CDR3 region is CSVRVTEAFF. DNA for the CDR3: TGCAGCGTGAGGGTCACTGAAGCTTTCTTT. Based on the CDR3 plus reference TRBV29-1 and TRBJ1-1, the full variable domain is SAVISQKPSRDICQRGTSLTIQCQVDSQVTMMFWYRQQPGQSLTLIATANQGSEATYESGFVIDKFPISRPNLTFSTLTVSNMSPEDSSIYLCSVRVTEAFFGQGTRLTVV.

The rearrangement links TRBV9 to TRBJ2-1; the D is unclear. The germline V and J ends were trimmed by 0 bases and 0 bases, with 10 bases remaining between them. The CDR3 is 16 residues long. Per the germline V gene, CDR1 is SGDLS and CDR2 is YYNGEE. This CDR3 is CASSVGQSSSYNEQFF. CDR3 nucleotides: TGTGCCAGCAGCGTAGGGCAGTCTAGCTCCTACAATGAGCAGTTCTTC.

The V gene is TRBV4-1, the J gene TRBJ2-5, with 11 bases matching TRBD1. After removal of 0 bases from V and 4 bases from J, the junction contained 4 bases not matched to a gene. This CDR3 contains 16 residues. The germline V gene has CDR1 MGHRA and CDR2 YSYEKL. The CDR3 here is CASSQEGTGGGETQYF. CDR3 nucleotide sequence: TGCGCCAGCAGCCAAGAGGGGACAGGGGGTGGAGAGACCCAGTACTTC.

The chain joins TRBV4-3 to TRBJ2-5, with 8 bases matching TRBD2. The trim removed 6 bases at V and 5 bases at J, leaving 11 bases unmatched. CDR1 LGHNA and CDR2 YSLEER come from the germline V gene. CDR3 length equals 15 residues. CDR3 sequence (DNA): TGCGCCAGCAGTCTGACTAGCGCCTTGGGGGAGACCCAGTACTTC. It is translated as CASSLTSALGETQYF.

CDR3 amino acids: CASSFSGSPGEQYF. For the CDR3, the DNA is TGTGCCAGCAGCTTTAGCGGGAGTCCTGGGGAGCAGTACTTC. The chain employs TRBV11-2 and TRBJ2-7; 9 nucleotides align to TRBD2. Germline loops: CDR1 SGHAT, CDR2 FQNNGV. The CDR3 sequence is 14 residues long. The junction had 7 bases not matched to a gene; V was cut back by 3 bases and J by 7 bases. Full variable domain (remainder filled in from reference TRBV11-2 and TRBJ2-7): EAGVAQSPRYKIIEKRQSVAFWCNPISGHATLYWYQQILGQGPKLLIQFQNNGVVDDSQLPKDRFSAERLKGVDSTLKIQPAKLEDSAVYLCASSFSGSPGEQYFGPGTRLTVT.

The chain is built from TRBV7-9 and TRBJ2-7, with 7 bases lining up with TRBD2. The CDR3 runs 14 residues. CDR1 and CDR2 from the germline V gene are SEHNR and FQNEAQ (reference sequence). V was pared by 7 bases and J by 6 bases, with 12 bases of the junction left unmatched. Here the CDR3 DNA reads TGTGCCAGCAAATCAGCGGGAACTTCCGCCGAGCAGTACTTC. Its translation: CASKSAGTSAEQYF.

The rearrangement links TRBV5-1 to TRBJ1-5; no firm D call. This CDR3 has 13 amino acids. V was clipped by 0 bases and J by 4 bases, with 5 bases between them. The germline V gene has CDR1 SGHRS and CDR2 YFSETQ. The CDR3 sequence is CASSLGLNQPQHF. The CDR3 DNA follows: TGCGCCAGCAGCTTGGGGCTTAATCAGCCCCAGCATTTT. Complete variable domain (other parts from reference TRBV5-1 and TRBJ1-5): KAGVTQTPRYLIKTRGQQVTLSCSPISGHRSVSWYQQTPGQGLQFLFEYFSETQRNKGNFPGRFSGRQFSNSRSEMNVSTLELGDSALYLCASSLGLNQPQHFGDGTRLSIL.

This clone was counted a few times. The chain combines TRBV15 with TRBJ2-3; a possible D gene is TRBD2 (6 bases). V lost 3 bases and J 2 bases, leaving 9 bases between the germline ends. The CDR3 totals 14 residues. Germline loops: CDR1 LNHNV, CDR2 YYDKDF (reference sequence). The CDR3, as DNA: TGTGCCACCAGCAGGGGACTTTACACAGATACGCAGTATTTT. Translated: CATSRGLYTDTQYF.